A selection of T cell receptor beta chains follows, all from one sample in a study of shared clonotypes between healthy human individuals. The repertoire was sequenced with immunoSEQ multiplex PCR; TCRdb's copy has only in-frame clones and lacks some. The repertoire holds approximately 720,000 clones, 72% seen once, with around 2% in the top ten. Sequencing was carried out using memory CD4+ T cells sorted from blood. Every receptor here comes from a woman in her 30s in good health. Both conserved end residues are part of each CDR3.

TRBJ1-3 15 TRBV7-2 CASSSYLSSGNTIYF
TRBJ2-6 18 TRBV28 CASSLLTGLVSGANVLTF
TRBJ2-2 15 TRBV19 CASSIQVLGGGELFF
TRBJ2-7 12 TRBV5-1 CASPDNGFEQYF
TRBJ2-5 14 TRBV28 CASSFSPAQETQYF
TRBJ1-5 14 TRBV7-1 CASSPRQGRQPQHF
TRBJ2-7 15 TRBV5-1 CASSLGLGLADEQYF
TRBJ2-3 12 TRBV5-1 CASSLIGDTQYF
TRBJ2-5 18 TRBV28 CASSFRRVQAGHQETQYF
TRBJ2-1 15 TRBV6-4 CASSDSGTSGNEQFF
TRBJ2-7 16 TRBV7-8 CASSFTILAGVDEQYF
TRBJ2-3 14 TRBV7-2 CASSPPGVADTQYF
TRBJ2-7 15 TRBV2 CASRGLAGVSYEQYF
TRBJ2-7 16 TRBV11-3 CASSLTTGGSIDEQYF
TRBJ2-3 15 TRBV28 CASSLTGGGTDTQYF
TRBJ1-1 15 TRBV4-1 CASSNHGTANTEAFF
TRBJ1-2 16 TRBV2 CASRLEGGDLSYGYTF
TRBJ2-6 15 TRBV18 CASSPQKSGANVLTF
TRBJ1-5 14 TRBV28 CASSSPRDRQPQHF
TRBJ2-7 14 TRBV7-2 CASSLARRDYEQYF
TRBJ2-5 14 TRBV5-1 CASSLTSPQETQYF
TRBJ2-5 15 TRBV18 CASSSPGHPLETQYF
TRBJ2-2 13 TRBV30 CAWIPQSTGELFF